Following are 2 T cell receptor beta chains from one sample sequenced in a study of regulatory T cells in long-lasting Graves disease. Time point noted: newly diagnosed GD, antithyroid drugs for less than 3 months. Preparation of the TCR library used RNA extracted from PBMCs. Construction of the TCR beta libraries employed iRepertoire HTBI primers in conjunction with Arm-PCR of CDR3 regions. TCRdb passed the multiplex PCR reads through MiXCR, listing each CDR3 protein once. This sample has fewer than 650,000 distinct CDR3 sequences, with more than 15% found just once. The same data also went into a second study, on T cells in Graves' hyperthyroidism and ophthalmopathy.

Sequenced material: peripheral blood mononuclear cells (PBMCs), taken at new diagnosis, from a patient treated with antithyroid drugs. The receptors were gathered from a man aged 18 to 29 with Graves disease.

DNA of the CDR3: TGCAGTGCCAAGGGGGGGGCGGGGAACACAGATACGCAGTATTTT. Residues: CSAKGGAGNTDTQYF. This rearrangement joins TRBV20-1 to TRBJ2-3; TRBD2 might be the D (7 bases). V gave up 6 bases and J gave up 2 bases, with 18 bases separating them. CDR3 size: 15 residues. Per germline, CDR1 DFQATT and CDR2 SNEGSKA (reference sequence).

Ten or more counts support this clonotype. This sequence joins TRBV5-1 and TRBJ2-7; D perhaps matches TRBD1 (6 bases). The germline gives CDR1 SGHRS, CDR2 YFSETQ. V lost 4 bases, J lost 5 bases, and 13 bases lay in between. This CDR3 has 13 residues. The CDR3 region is CASSNPGVDEQYF. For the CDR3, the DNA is TGCGCCAGCAGCAACCCAGGGGTAGACGAGCAGTACTTC. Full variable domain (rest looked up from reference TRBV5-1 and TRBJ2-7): KAGVTQTPRYLIKTRGQQVTLSCSPISGHRSVSWYQQTPGQGLQFLFEYFSETQRNKGNFPGRFSGRQFSNSRSEMNVSTLELGDSALYLCASSNPGVDEQYFGPGTRLTVT.